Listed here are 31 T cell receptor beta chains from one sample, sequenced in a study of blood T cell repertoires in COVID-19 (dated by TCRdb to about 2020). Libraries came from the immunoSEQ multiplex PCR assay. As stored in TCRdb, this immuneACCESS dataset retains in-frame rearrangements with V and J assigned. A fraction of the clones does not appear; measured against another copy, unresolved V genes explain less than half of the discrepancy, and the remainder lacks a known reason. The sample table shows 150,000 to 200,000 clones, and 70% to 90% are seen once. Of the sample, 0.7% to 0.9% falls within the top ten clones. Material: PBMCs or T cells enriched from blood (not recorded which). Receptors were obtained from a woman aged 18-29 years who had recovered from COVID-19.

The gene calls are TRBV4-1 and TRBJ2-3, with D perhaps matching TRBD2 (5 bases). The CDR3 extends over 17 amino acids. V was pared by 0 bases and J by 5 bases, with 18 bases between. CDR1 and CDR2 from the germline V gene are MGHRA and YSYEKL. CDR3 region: CASSQDPPSGSRDTQYF. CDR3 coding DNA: TGCGCCAGCAGCCAAGATCCCCCAAGTGGGAGTCGAGATACGCAGTATTTT.

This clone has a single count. CDR3 DNA: TGTGCCAGCAGCTTAGTGGGGACTAGCGACATTCAGTACTTC. This encodes CASSLVGTSDIQYF. The V and J genes are TRBV7-2 and TRBJ2-4, with 10 bases matching TRBD2. V shed 1 base, J shed 8 bases, and the junction held 2 bases outside the gene matches. The CDR3 consists of 14 residues. Germline V gene lookup returns CDR1 SGHTA and CDR2 FQGNSA. Combining the CDR3 with reference TRBV7-2 and TRBJ2-4 gives the whole variable domain GAGVSQSPSNKVTEKGKDVELRCDPISGHTALYWYRQSLGQGLEFLIYFQGNSAPDKSGLPSDRFSAERTGGSVSTLTIQRTQQEDSAVYLCASSLVGTSDIQYFGAGTRLSVL.

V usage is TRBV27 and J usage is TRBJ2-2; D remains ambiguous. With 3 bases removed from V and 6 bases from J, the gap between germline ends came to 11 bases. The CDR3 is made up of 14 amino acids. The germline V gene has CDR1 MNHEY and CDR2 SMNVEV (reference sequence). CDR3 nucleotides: TGTGCCAGCAGTTTGGTCGACTCCGCCGGGGAGCTGTTTTTT. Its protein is CASSLVDSAGELFF.

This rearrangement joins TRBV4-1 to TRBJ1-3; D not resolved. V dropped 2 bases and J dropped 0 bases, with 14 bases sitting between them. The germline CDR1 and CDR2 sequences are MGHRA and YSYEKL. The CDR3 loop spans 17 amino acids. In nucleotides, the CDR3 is TGCGCCAGCAGCCAAATCTGGTCAGGCCTCTCTGGAAACACCATATATTTT. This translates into CASSQIWSGLSGNTIYF.

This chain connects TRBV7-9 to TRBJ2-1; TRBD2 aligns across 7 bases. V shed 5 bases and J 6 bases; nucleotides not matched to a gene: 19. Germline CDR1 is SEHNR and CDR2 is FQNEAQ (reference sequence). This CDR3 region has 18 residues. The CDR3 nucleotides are TGTGCCAGCAGCCCGAGTGGGAGGTTGGGCGGGAGTCGCAATGAGCAGTTCTTC. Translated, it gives CASSPSGRLGGSRNEQFF.

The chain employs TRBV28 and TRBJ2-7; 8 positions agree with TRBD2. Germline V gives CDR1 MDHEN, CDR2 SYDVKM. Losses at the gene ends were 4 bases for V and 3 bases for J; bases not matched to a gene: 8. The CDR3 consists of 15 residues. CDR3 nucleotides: TGTGCCAGCAGTTGGCGGGGGGCGCGAAGCTACGAGCAGTACTTC. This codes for CASSWRGARSYEQYF.

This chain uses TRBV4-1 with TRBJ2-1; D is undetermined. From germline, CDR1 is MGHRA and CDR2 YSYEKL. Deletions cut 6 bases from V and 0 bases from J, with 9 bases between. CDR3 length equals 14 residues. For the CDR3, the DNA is TGCGCCAGCAGTCGTGACTTCTCCTACAATGAGCAGTTCTTC. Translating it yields CASSRDFSYNEQFF.

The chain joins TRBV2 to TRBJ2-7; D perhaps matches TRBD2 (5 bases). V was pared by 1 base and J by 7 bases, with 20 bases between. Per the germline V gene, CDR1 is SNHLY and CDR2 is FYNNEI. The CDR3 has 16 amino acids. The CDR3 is CASSEEWLTGTREQYF. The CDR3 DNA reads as TGTGCCAGCAGTGAAGAGTGGCTTACGGGAACTAGGGAGCAGTACTTC.

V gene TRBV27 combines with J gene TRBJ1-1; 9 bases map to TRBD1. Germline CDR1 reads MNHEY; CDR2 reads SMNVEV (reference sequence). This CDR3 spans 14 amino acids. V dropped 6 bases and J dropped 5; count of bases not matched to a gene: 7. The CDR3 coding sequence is TGTGCCAGCAGCCGACAGGGGGTACAGACTGAAGCTTTCTTT. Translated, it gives CASSRQGVQTEAFF.

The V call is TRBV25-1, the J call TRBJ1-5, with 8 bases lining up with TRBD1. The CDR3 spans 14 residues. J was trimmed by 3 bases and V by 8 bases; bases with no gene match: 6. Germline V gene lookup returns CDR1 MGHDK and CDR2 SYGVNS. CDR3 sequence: CASRGTGLNQPQHF. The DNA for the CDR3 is TGTGCCAGCCGGGGGACAGGCCTCAATCAGCCCCAGCATTTT.

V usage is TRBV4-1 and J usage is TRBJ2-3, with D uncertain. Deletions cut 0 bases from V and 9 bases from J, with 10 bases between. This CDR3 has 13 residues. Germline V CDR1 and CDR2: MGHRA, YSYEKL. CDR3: CASSQDRSLTQYF. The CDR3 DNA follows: TGCGCCAGCAGCCAAGATCGTAGCTTAACGCAGTATTTT.

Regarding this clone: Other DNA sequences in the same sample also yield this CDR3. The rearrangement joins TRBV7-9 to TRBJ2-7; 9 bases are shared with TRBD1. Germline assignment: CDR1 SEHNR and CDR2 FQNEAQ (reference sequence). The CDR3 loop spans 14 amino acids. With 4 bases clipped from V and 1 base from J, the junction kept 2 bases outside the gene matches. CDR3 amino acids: CASSSGTGSYEQYF. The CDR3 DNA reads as TGTGCCAGCAGCTCCGGGACAGGGTCCTACGAGCAGTACTTC.

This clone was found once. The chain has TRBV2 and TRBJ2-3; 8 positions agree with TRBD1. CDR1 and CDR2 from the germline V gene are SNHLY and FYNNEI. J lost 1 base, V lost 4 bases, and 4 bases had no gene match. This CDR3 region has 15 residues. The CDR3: CASSGAGGGTDTQYF. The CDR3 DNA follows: TGTGCCAGCAGTGGTGCAGGGGGCGGCACAGATACGCAGTATTTT.

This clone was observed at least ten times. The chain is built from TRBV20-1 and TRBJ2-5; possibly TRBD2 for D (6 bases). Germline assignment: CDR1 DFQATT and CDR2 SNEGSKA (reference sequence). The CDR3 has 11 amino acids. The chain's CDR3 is CRVADQETQYF. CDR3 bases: TGCAGGGTAGCGGACCAAGAGACCCAGTACTTC.

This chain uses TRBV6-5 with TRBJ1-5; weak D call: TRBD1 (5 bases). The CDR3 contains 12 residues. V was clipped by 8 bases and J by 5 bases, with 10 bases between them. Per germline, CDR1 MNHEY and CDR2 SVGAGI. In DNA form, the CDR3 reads TGTGCCAGCCGGGGAGGGGATCAGCCCCAGCATTTT. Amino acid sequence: CASRGGDQPQHF.

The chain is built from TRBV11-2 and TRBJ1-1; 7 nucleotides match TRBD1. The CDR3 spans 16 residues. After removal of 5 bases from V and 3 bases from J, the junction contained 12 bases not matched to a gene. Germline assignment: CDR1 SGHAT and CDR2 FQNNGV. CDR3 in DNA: TGTGCCAGCAGCCAAGCGCTGGGACAGAAGGACACTGAAGCTTTCTTT. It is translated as CASSQALGQKDTEAFF.

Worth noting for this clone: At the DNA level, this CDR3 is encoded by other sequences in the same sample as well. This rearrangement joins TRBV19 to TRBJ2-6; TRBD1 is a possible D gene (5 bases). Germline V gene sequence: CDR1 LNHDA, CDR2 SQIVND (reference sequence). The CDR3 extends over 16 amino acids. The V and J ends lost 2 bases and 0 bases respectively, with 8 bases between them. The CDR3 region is CASSIPRGSGANVLTF. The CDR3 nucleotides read TGTGCCAGTAGTATACCTAGGGGCTCTGGGGCCAACGTCCTGACTTTC.

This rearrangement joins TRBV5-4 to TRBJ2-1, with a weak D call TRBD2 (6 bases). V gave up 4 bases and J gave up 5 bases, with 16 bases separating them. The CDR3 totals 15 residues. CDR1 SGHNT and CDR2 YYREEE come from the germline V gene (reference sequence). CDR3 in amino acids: CASSGGGPRHNEQFF. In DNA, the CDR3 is TGTGCCAGCAGCGGAGGAGGGCCGAGACACAATGAGCAGTTCTTC.

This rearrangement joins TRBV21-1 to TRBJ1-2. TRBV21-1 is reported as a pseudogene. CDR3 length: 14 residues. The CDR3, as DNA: TGTGCCAGCAGCAAAACGGGACCGGGGGATCTCTACACCTTC. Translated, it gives CASSKTGPGDLYTF.

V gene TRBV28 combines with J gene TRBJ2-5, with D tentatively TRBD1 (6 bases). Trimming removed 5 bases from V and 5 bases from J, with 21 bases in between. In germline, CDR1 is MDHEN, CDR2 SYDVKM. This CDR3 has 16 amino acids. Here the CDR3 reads CASSPPPGQGSETQYF. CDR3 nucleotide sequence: TGTGCCAGCAGTCCACCCCCGGGGCAGGGGAGCGAGACCCAGTACTTC.

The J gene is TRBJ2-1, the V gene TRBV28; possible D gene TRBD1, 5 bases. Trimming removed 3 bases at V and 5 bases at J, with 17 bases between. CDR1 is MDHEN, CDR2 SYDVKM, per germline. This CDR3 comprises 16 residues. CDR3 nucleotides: TGTGCCAGCAGTTTCTACCGACAGTCTCCTCACAATGAGCAGTTCTTC. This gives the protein CASSFYRQSPHNEQFF.

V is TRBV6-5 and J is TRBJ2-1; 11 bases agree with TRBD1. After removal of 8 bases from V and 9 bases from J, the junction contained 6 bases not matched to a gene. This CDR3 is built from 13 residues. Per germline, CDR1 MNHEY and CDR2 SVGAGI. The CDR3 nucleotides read TGTGCCAGCTCGGGACAGGGGGTTGGTGAGCAGTTCTTC. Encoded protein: CASSGQGVGEQFF.

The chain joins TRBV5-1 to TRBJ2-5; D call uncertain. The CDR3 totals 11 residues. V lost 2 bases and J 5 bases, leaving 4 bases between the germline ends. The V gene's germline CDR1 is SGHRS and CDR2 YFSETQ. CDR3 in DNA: TGCGCCAGCAGCTTCCAGGAGACCCAGTACTTC. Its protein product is CASSFQETQYF. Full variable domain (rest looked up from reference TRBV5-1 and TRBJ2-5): KAGVTQTPRYLIKTRGQQVTLSCSPISGHRSVSWYQQTPGQGLQFLFEYFSETQRNKGNFPGRFSGRQFSNSRSEMNVSTLELGDSALYLCASSFQETQYFGPGTRLLVL.

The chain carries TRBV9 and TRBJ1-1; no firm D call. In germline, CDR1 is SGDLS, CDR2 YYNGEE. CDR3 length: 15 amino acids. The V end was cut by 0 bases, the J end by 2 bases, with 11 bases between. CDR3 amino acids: CASSVGLAENTEAFF. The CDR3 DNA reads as TGTGCCAGCAGCGTAGGGTTAGCGGAAAACACTGAAGCTTTCTTT.

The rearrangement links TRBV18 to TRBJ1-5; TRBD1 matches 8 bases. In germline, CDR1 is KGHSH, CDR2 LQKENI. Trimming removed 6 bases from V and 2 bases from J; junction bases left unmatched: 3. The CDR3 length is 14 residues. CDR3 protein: CASSQDRGNQPQHF. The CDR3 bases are TGTGCCAGCTCTCAGGACAGGGGCAATCAGCCCCAGCATTTT.

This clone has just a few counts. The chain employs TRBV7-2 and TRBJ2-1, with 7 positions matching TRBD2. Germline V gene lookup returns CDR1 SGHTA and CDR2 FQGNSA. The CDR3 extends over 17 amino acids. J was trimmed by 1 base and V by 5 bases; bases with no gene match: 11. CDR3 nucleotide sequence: TGTGCCAGCAGCCGTAACGGACTAGATATTTCCTACAATGAGCAGTTCTTC. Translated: CASSRNGLDISYNEQFF.

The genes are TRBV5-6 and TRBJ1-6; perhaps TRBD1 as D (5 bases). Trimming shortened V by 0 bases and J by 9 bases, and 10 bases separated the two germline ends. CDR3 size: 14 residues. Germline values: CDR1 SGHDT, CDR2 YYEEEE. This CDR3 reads CASSLAREGSPLHF. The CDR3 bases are TGTGCCAGCAGCTTGGCCAGGGAAGGTTCACCCCTCCACTTT.

The DNA for the CDR3 is TGCGCCAGCAGCTTGAGGGACACGTCCAATGAGCAGTTCTTC. Encoded protein: CASSLRDTSNEQFF. The chain combines TRBV5-1 with TRBJ2-1; a weak D match, TRBD1 (6 bases). The CDR3 length is 14 residues. V was clipped by 1 base and J by 6 bases, with 11 bases between them. The germline V gene encodes CDR1 SGHRS and CDR2 YFSETQ.

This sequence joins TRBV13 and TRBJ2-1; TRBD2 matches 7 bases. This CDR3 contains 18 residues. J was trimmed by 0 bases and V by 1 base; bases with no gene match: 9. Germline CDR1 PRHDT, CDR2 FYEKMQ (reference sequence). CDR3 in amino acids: CASSLVGLAEISYNEQFF. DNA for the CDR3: TGTGCCAGCAGCTTAGTTGGGCTAGCGGAAATCTCCTACAATGAGCAGTTCTTC.

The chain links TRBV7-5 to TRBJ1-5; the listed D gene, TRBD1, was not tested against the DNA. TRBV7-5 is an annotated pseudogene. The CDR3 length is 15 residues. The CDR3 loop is CARSVRRGRNQPQHF. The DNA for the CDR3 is TGTGCCAGAAGCGTCCGTAGGGGGCGGAATCAGCCCCAGCATTTT.

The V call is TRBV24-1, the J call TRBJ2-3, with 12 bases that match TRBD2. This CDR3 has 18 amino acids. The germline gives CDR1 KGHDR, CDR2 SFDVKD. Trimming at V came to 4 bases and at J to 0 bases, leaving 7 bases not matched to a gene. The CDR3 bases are TGTGCCACCAGTGACAGACTAGCGGGAGAAACTAGCACAGATACGCAGTATTTT. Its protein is CATSDRLAGETSTDTQYF.